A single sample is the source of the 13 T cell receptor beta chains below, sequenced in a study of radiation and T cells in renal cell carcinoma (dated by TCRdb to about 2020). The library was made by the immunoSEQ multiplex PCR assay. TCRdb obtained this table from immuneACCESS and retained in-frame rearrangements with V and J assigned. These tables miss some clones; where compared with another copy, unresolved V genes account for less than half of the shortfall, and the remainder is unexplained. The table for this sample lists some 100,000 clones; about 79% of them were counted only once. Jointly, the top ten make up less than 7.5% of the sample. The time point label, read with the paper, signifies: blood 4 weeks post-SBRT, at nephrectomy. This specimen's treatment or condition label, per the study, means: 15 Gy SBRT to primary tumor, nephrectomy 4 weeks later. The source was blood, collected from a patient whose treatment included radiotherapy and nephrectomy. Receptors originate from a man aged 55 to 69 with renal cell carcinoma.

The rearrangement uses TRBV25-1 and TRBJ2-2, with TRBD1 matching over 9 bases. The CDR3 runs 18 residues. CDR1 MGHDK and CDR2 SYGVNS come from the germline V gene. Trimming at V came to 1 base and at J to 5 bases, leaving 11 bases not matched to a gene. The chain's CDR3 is CASSEWGTGLRGTGELFF. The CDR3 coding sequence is TGTGCCAGCAGTGAATGGGGGACAGGGTTACGCGGAACCGGGGAGCTGTTTTTT.

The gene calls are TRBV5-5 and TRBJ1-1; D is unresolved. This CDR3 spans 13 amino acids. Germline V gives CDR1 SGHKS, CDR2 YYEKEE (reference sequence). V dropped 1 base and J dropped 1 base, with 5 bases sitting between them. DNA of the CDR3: TGTGCCAGCAGCTTGTGGAAGAACACTGAAGCTTTCTTT. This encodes CASSLWKNTEAFF.

The CDR3 here is CATLSGGAVSYEQYF. In nucleotides, the CDR3 is TGTGCCACCCTATCGGGAGGAGCTGTATCCTACGAGCAGTACTTC. This chain connects TRBV28 to TRBJ2-7, with 7 bases that match TRBD2. The CDR3 runs to 15 residues. The junction had 13 bases not matched to a gene; V was cut back by 10 bases and J by 1 base. Germline V gene sequence: CDR1 MDHEN, CDR2 SYDVKM.

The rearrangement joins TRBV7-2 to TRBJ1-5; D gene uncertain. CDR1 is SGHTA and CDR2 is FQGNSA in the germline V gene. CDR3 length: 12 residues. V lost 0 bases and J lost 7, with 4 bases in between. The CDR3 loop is CASSLAGQPQHF. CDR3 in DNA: TGTGCCAGCAGCTTAGCCGGGCAGCCCCAGCATTTT.

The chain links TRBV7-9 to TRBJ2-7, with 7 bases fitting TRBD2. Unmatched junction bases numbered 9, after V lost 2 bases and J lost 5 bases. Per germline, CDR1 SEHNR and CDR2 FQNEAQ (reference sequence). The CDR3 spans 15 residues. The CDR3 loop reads CASSLIGLGGDEQYF. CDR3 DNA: TGTGCCAGCAGCTTAATCGGACTAGGAGGAGACGAGCAGTACTTC. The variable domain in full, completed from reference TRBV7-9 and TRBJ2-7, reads DTGVSQNPRHKITKRGQNVTFRCDPISEHNRLYWYRQTLGQGPEFLTYFQNEAQLEKSRLLSDRFSAERPKGSFSTLEIQRTEQGDSAMYLCASSLIGLGGDEQYFGPGTRLTVT.

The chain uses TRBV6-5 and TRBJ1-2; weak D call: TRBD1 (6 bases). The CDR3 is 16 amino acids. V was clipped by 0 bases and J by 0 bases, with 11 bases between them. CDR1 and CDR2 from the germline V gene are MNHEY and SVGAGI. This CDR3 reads CASSYSTGATNYGYTF. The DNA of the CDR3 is TGTGCCAGCAGTTACTCGACGGGGGCCACTAACTATGGCTACACCTTC.

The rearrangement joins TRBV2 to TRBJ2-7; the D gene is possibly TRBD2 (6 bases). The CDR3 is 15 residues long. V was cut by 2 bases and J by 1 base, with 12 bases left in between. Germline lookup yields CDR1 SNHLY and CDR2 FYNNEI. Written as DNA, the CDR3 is TGTGCCAGCAGTGAATTCGTAGGGACTTCCTACGAGCAGTACTTC. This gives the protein CASSEFVGTSYEQYF.

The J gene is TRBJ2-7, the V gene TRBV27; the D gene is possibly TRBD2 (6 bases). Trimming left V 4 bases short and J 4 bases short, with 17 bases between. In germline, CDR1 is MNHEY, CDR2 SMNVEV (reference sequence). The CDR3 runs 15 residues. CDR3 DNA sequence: TGTGCCAGCAGTTCCATGGGACTTCCTTCTTACGAGCAGTACTTC. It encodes CASSSMGLPSYEQYF.

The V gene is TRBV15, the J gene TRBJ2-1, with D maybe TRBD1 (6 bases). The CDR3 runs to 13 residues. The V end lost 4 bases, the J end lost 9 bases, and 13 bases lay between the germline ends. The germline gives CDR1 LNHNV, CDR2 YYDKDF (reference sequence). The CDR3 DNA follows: TGTGCCACCAGCACTCTTAGGGGGTTTGAGCAGTTCTTC. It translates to CATSTLRGFEQFF.

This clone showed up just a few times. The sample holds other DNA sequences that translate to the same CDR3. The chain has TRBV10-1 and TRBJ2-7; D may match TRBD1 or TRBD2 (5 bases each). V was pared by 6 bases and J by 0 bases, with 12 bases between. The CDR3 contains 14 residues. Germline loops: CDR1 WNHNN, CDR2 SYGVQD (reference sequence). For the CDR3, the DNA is TGCGCCAGCAGCGGGGCATTGAGCTCCTACGAGCAGTACTTC. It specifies CASSGALSSYEQYF.

Here the CDR3 DNA reads TGTGCCACCAAACTGCGGCGGGAGGGCGTAGATACGCAGTATTTT. The encoded protein is CATKLRREGVDTQYF. V and J are TRBV15 and TRBJ2-3; 9 nucleotides line up with TRBD2. CDR1 and CDR2 from the germline V gene are LNHNV and YYDKDF (reference sequence). The CDR3 runs 15 residues. J was trimmed by 5 bases and V by 7 bases; bases with no gene match: 10.

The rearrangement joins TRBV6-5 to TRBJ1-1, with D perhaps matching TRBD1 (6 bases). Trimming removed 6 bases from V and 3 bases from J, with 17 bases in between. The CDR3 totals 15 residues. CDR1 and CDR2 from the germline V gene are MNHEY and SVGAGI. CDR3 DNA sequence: TGTGCCAGCAGCCCCCCCAGGGGCGGGGACACTGAAGCTTTCTTT. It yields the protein CASSPPRGGDTEAFF.

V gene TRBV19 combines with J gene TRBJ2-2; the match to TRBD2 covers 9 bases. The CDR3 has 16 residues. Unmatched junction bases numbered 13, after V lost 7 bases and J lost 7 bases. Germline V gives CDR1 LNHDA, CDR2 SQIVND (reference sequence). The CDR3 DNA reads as TGTGCCAGTACCACCCCCAGCGGGAGGAGGATCGGGGAGCTGTTTTTT. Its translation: CASTTPSGRRIGELFF.